This T cell receptor beta chain was observed in a study of PD-1 blockade in mismatch repair-deficient tumors. The assay was immunoSEQ multiplex PCR, and TCRdb's table has in-frame clones only and misses some. The sample yields about 14,000 clones, approximately 84% seen once. Time point described: identical approximately eleven-day culture without peptide (control). CDR1 and CDR2 (germline): SGHTA, FQGTGA. Germline trimming cut 4 bases from V and 8 bases from J; bases unmatched to any gene: 6. The CDR3 totals 15 residues. This clone was recorded only once. The target antigen is unknown. This sequence originates from an adult with mismatch repair-deficient cancer. This chain connects TRBV7-3 to TRBJ2-1; 12 bases match TRBD1. The specimen was cells cultured in vitro, collected from a patient treated with pembrolizumab. The CDR3 region is CASSWGQGALDEQFF. CDR3 coding DNA: TGTGCCAGCAGCTGGGGACAGGGGGCCCTCGATGAGCAGTTCTTC.